This T cell receptor beta chain was identified during a study of blood T cells in healthy people across ages. Germline values: CDR1 SGHRS, CDR2 YFSETQ. V gave up 0 bases and J gave up 5 bases; unmatched junction bases: 9. The CDR3 sequence is 17 residues long. Overall study results and limits: As naive T cell percentage varied, TCR beta diversity correlated strongly with it.

A second PCR of roughly 6 to 12 cycles used a sample-barcoded 5' primer and a J-beta primer mix. TCRdb re-called the 5' RACE reads through MiXCR, storing one row per CDR3 protein. In the table there are roughly 800,000 distinct CDR3 sequences, more than 45% of which are singletons. In this sample, this clonotype turned up a few times. Its antigen is undetermined. The rearrangement joins TRBV5-1 to TRBJ2-1, with 9 bases aligning to TRBD2. The TCR sequence derives from a man between 25 and 39 years old in good health. Input material: blood. DNA for the CDR3: TGCGCCAGCAGCTTGGCGTCGGGGCTAGCGGGAAACAATGAGCAGTTCTTC. Its translation: CASSLASGLAGNNEQFF.